A selection of T cell receptor beta chains follows, all from one sample in a study of cytomegalovirus exposure and HLA in healthy donors. Assay: immunoSEQ multiplex PCR; the TCRdb copy retains only in-frame clones and omits some. The repertoire holds 180,000 or so clones, with roughly 79% as singletons. Input material: PBMCs. Receptors originate from a man between 40 and 49 years old in good health and CMV-seropositive. The CDR3 runs from the conserved cysteine through the conserved F or W. Fields, in order: V gene, J gene, D gene, clone size, CDR3 DNA, CDR3 protein. A D gene is named only where the DNA matches it firmly. For some rows the clone size is stated as once, few or many, or as a class when expanded; others skip it.

TRBV28	TRBJ1-1	NA	NA	TGTGCCAGCAGTATGGGCCGAGGAGGGAGCACTGAAGCTTTCTTT	CASSMGRGGSTEAFF
TRBV29-1	TRBJ2-2	TRBD1	NA	TGCAGCAAGACCAGCAGGGGGACGGCCGGGGAGCTGTTTTTT	CSKTSRGTAGELFF
TRBV7-2	TRBJ2-5	TRBD1	NA	TGTGCCAGCAGCCTACGGACAGGGGGCTACCAAGAGACCCAGTACTTC	CASSLRTGGYQETQYF
TRBV2	TRBJ1-1	NA	NA	TGTGCCAGCAGGGACGGGGACACTGAAGCTTTCTTT	CASRDGDTEAFF
TRBV6-6	TRBJ1-1	NA	NA	TGTGCCAGCAGCCCTCGTGGAACTACGAACACTGAAGCTTTCTTT	CASSPRGTTNTEAFF
TRBV10-3	TRBJ1-2	NA	NA	TGTGCCATCAGTGAAGGTCCGGGAGGCGGCTACACCTTC	CAISEGPGGGYTF
TRBV5-1	TRBJ1-1	NA	NA	TGCGCCAGTAGCTTCTTGGGGGCCAGAGGGACTGAAGCTTTCTTT	CASSFLGARGTEAFF
TRBV28	TRBJ1-4	NA	NA	TGTGCCAGCAGGGCCCCCTCCCTCGGAGGGCCCATCAATGAAAAACTGTTTTTT	CASRAPSLGGPINEKLFF
TRBV6-6	TRBJ2-1	TRBD1	NA	TGTGCCAGCAGCCCACCGGGACAGGGCAGGAATGAGCAGTTCTTC	CASSPPGQGRNEQFF
TRBV10-2	TRBJ1-5	NA	NA	TGCGCCAGCAGTGGCAGCGAGAACAATCAGCCCCAGCATTTT	CASSGSENNQPQHF
TRBV18	TRBJ2-4	NA	NA	TGTGCCAGCTCACCAACTGCGCCCCCTTGGAACAGTCAGTACTTC	CASSPTAPPWNSQYF
TRBV11-2	TRBJ1-1	TRBD1	NA	TGTGCCAGCAGCCCCCGACAGGGCCACACTGAAGCTTTCTTT	CASSPRQGHTEAFF
TRBV5-5	TRBJ2-7	NA	NA	TGTGCCAGCAGCTTGAGCAGCGCCTACGAGCAGTACTTC	CASSLSSAYEQYF
TRBV18	TRBJ1-3	NA	NA	TGTGCCAGCTCACCACCTGCAGCAGGGGCTGGTTCTGGAAACACCATATATTTT	CASSPPAAGAGSGNTIYF
TRBV27	TRBJ2-2	NA	NA	TGTGCCAGCGGCGAGGGCGCTGGGGAGCTGTTTTTT	CASGEGAGELFF
TRBV6-4	TRBJ2-1	TRBD2	NA	TGTGCCAGCAGCCGACTAGCGGGAGCGGAAGATGAGCAGTTCTTC	CASSRLAGAEDEQFF
TRBV18	TRBJ1-1	NA	NA	TGTGCCAGCTCACCAGTCCAGAACACTGAAGCTTTCTTT	CASSPVQNTEAFF
TRBV30	TRBJ1-2	TRBD1	NA	TGTGCCTGGAGTGCCGACAGGGGGCTCTATGGCTACACCTTC	CAWSADRGLYGYTF
TRBV5-4	TRBJ2-2	NA	once	TGTGCCAGCAGCCAGGGGACGAGGAACACCGGGGAGCTGTTTTTT	CASSQGTRNTGELFF
TRBV27	TRBJ1-5	NA	once	TGTGCCAGCAGTCCTTCAGATCAGCCCCAGCATTTT	CASSPSDQPQHF
TRBV6-5	TRBJ2-6	TRBD1	NA	TGTGCCAGCAGTCTGACAGGGTCCGGGGCCAACGGCCTGACTTTC	CASSLTGSGANGLTF
TRBV7-6	TRBJ2-5	NA	NA	TGTGCCAGCAGCCGTACGGAGGCTGGCAGATCGGGGACCCAGTACTTC	CASSRTEAGRSGTQYF
TRBV19	TRBJ1-2	TRBD1	NA	TGTGCCAGTAGTATTCCCCTCGTGCAGGGGGCTGTTGAGGGCTACACCTTC	CASSIPLVQGAVEGYTF
TRBV9	TRBJ1-6	NA	NA	TGTGCCAGCAGCGTAGGCGAGAATTCACCCCTCCACTTT	CASSVGENSPLHF
TRBV2	TRBJ1-1	NA	NA	TGTGCCAGCAGTGGACAGTGGAACACTGAAGCTTTCTTT	CASSGQWNTEAFF
TRBV7-8	TRBJ1-3	TRBD1	few	TGTGCCAGCAGCTTAGCAGACAGGGGCGGAAACACCATATATTTT	CASSLADRGGNTIYF
TRBV5-1	TRBJ1-1	TRBD1	NA	TGCGCCAGCAGCTCGGGACAGCATAACACTGAAGCTTTCTTT	CASSSGQHNTEAFF
TRBV11-2	TRBJ2-1	TRBD2	once	TGTGCCAGCAGCTCATCACTAGCGGGGGGGAATGAGCAGTTCTTC	CASSSSLAGGNEQFF
TRBV28	TRBJ2-1	NA	NA	TGTGCCAGCAGTTTACTCTACAATGAGCAGTTCTTC	CASSLLYNEQFF
TRBV2	TRBJ1-2	NA	NA	TGTGCCAGCAGTGGCGAGGGTTTAGCTAACTATGGCTACACCTTC	CASSGEGLANYGYTF
TRBV5-1	TRBJ2-1	TRBD2	NA	TGCGCCTCTGGGCGGGAGGTCTACAATGAGCAGTTCTTC	CASGREVYNEQFF
TRBV5-1	TRBJ2-1	TRBD1	few	TGCGCCAGCTGGGACAGGGCATACAATGAGCAGTTCTTC	CASWDRAYNEQFF
TRBV6-6	TRBJ2-7	TRBD1	NA	TGTGCCAGCAGTTCGTTCGTCACAGGGGAGCCGAACGAGCAGTACTTC	CASSSFVTGEPNEQYF
TRBV5-4	TRBJ2-1	NA	NA	TGTGCCAGCAGCTTGGCTACAGGGTCAACCTACAATGAGCAGTTCTTC	CASSLATGSTYNEQFF
TRBV5-6	TRBJ2-7	NA	NA	TGTGCCAGCAGCTTGCGGCGGACGCGGGGTTACTACGAGCAGTACTTC	CASSLRRTRGYYEQYF
TRBV11-2	TRBJ1-1	NA	NA	TGTGCCAGCAGCTTAGATGCCAGGGGCACTGAAGCTTTCTTT	CASSLDARGTEAFF
TRBV12-5	TRBJ2-1	NA	NA	TGTGCTAGTGGATCGGTGGAGGGCTCTGGGCAGTTCTTC	CASGSVEGSGQFF
TRBV19	TRBJ1-1	TRBD1	NA	TGTGCCACCCGGTCGGGACAGGGGACATCTGAAGCTTTCTTT	CATRSGQGTSEAFF
TRBV9	TRBJ1-3	NA	few	TGTGCCAGCAGCGGGGCTTGGGGAGTAGGAAACACCATATATTTT	CASSGAWGVGNTIYF
TRBV4-1	TRBJ1-3	NA	NA	TGCGCCAGCAGCCAAGAATCGGCGTGGGGGCCGAGAAACACCATATATTTT	CASSQESAWGPRNTIYF
TRBV19	TRBJ1-3	NA	NA	TGTGCCAGTAGTGATCCCTCGGGTTACTCTGGAAACACCATATATTTT	CASSDPSGYSGNTIYF
TRBV5-6	TRBJ2-7	NA	NA	TGTGCCAGCAGCTTGGACAGGGCCCACGAGCAGTACTTC	CASSLDRAHEQYF
TRBV19	TRBJ2-7	TRBD2	NA	TGTGCCAGTAGTAAACTAGCGGGCTCCTACGAGCAGTACTTC	CASSKLAGSYEQYF